This TCR beta chain was obtained from a study of blood T cell repertoires in COVID-19. The overall study: Sources were T cells, B-cell-depleted T cells, or PBMCs; the material itself was cDNA or gDNA.

The V gene's germline CDR1 is MGHRA and CDR2 YSYEKL. The CDR3 consists of 15 residues. V was shortened by 4 bases and J by 4 bases, with 15 bases between the two germline ends. Under the authors' procedure: The authors estimated nucleated cell counts from reference gene primer amplification. TCRdb keeps only in-frame clones here, not all; method: immunoSEQ multiplex PCR. That table furnishes V, J and clone size, whereas the DNA furnished D and trimming. The data hold approximately 250,000 clones, with 70% to 85% observed a single time. Cohort placement rested on clinical history that participants reported themselves. Two consecutive negative NP/OP PCR tests, clearance, or resolved symptoms defined Cohort 3 recovery.

V usage is TRBV4-1 and J usage is TRBJ2-3; tentatively, D is TRBD2 (5 bases). Sample: PBMCs or T cells enriched from blood (not recorded which). The receptor comes from a man between 35 and 55 years old who had recovered from COVID-19. The CDR3 protein is CASSPRAPSSDTQYF. The CDR3 DNA is TGCGCCAGCAGCCCCCGCGCACCTAGCTCAGATACGCAGTATTTT.